A single sample is the source of the 2 T cell receptor beta chains below, sequenced in a study of cytomegalovirus exposure and HLA in healthy donors. Produced via immunoSEQ multiplex PCR; TCRdb's table is partial and in-frame only. The sample has fewer than 250,000 clones; approximately 87% are singletons. Material for sequencing was PBMCs. These receptors originate from a man between 18 and 35 years old in good health and CMV-seronegative.

This chain joins TRBV7-6 and TRBJ1-6; TRBD1 matches at 7 bases. V trimming: 5 bases; J trimming: 7 bases; junction bases outside the gene matches: 2. Germline CDR1 SGHVS, CDR2 FNYEAQ. The length of the CDR3 is 13 residues. The CDR3 is CASSEDRNSPLHF. For the CDR3, the DNA is TGTGCCAGCAGCGAGGACAGGAATTCACCCCTCCACTTT.

This chain joins TRBV5-1 and TRBJ2-3, with a weak D call TRBD2 (5 bases). Germline lookup yields CDR1 SGHRS and CDR2 YFSETQ. The CDR3 has 11 residues. Trimming took off 6 bases at V and 6 bases at J, with 8 bases between the two ends. The CDR3 loop reads CASTSGDTQYF. In nucleotides, the CDR3 is TGCGCCAGCACCTCGGGGGATACGCAGTATTTT.